The 18 T cell receptor beta chains below come from one sample, sequenced in a study of blood T cell repertoires in COVID-19 (dated by TCRdb to about 2020). Libraries were built with the immunoSEQ multiplex PCR assay. The clones in this table, taken by TCRdb from immuneACCESS, are in-frame only. Not every clone is retained; where verified, under half of the shortfall comes from an unresolved V gene, and the cause of the rest is unknown. The sample table lists 150,000 to 200,000 clones, around 90% of them with a count of one. The ten most abundant clones make up approximately 1.4% of the sample. The specimen sequenced was peripheral blood. Receptors were obtained from a woman aged 45-60 years with acute or convalescent COVID-19.

This chain's CDR3 is CATSDFAGGQGMNTEAFF. The CDR3 nucleotides read TGTGCCACCAGTGATTTCGCCGGGGGGCAAGGCATGAACACTGAAGCTTTCTTT. The J gene is TRBJ1-1, the V gene TRBV24-1; perhaps TRBD1 as D (6 bases). This CDR3 spans 18 amino acids. The ends were cut back, 1 base at V and 0 bases at J, with 17 bases in the middle. Germline assignment: CDR1 KGHDR and CDR2 SFDVKD.

The chain recombines TRBV4-3 with TRBJ2-1; 13 bases align to TRBD2. The J segment lost 4 bases and the V segment lost 4 bases, leaving 4 bases of the junction unmatched. This CDR3 spans 16 amino acids. Per germline, CDR1 LGHNA and CDR2 YSLEER. The chain's CDR3 is CASSPRTSGSYNEQFF. The CDR3 nucleotides read TGCGCCAGCAGCCCCCGGACTAGCGGGAGTTACAATGAGCAGTTCTTC.

This sequence joins TRBV5-1 and TRBJ2-7; TRBD1 might be the D (6 bases). Germline lookup yields CDR1 SGHRS and CDR2 YFSETQ. The CDR3 consists of 15 residues. Trimming left V 1 base short and J 1 base short, with 12 bases between. In nucleotides, the CDR3 is TGCGCCAGCAGCTTGTACAGGGACCTATCCTACGAGCAGTACTTC. This codes for CASSLYRDLSYEQYF.

In its sample, this clone was seen many times. The chain couples TRBV24-1 to TRBJ1-5, with 7 bases fitting TRBD1. CDR1 is KGHDR and CDR2 is SFDVKD in the germline V gene. Unmatched junction bases numbered 5, after V lost 4 bases and J lost 0 bases. The CDR3 is 16 residues long. CDR3 sequence: CATSDTGTASNQPQHF. The CDR3 nucleotides read TGTGCCACCAGTGACACCGGGACAGCTAGCAATCAGCCCCAGCATTTT.

The chain's CDR3 is CASSVPGLITNTIYF. The CDR3 DNA sequence: TGTGCCAGCAGTGTTCCAGGGTTAATAACAAACACCATATATTTT. The chain uses TRBV2 and TRBJ1-3; D is perhaps TRBD1 (5 bases). V was shortened by 4 bases and J by 6 bases, with 16 bases between the two germline ends. The length of the CDR3 is 15 residues. Germline assignment: CDR1 SNHLY and CDR2 FYNNEI.

With respect to this clone: An end of the junction differs from the germline gene, which may be a read error. The chain links TRBV5-1 to TRBJ2-1; D is perhaps TRBD2 (5 bases). CDR1 and CDR2 (germline): SGHRS, YFSETQ. CDR3 size: 16 residues. The CDR3 here is CASSRGGLHSSNEQFF. CDR3 bases: TGCGCCAGCAGCCGTGGAGGACTCCACTCCTCCAATGAGCAGTTCTTC. Filled out from reference TRBV5-1 and TRBJ2-1, the complete variable domain reads KAGVTQTPRYLIKTRGQQVTLSCSPISGHRSVSWYQQTPGQGLQFLFEYFSETQRNKGNFPGRFSGRQFSNSRSEMNVSTLELGDSALYLCASSRGGLHSSNEQFFGPGTRLTVL.

The chain combines TRBV7-2 with TRBJ1-3, with D unresolved. The germline CDR1 and CDR2 sequences are SGHTA and FQGNSA. The CDR3 totals 17 residues. The ends were cut back, 1 base at V and 0 bases at J, with 13 bases in the middle. The CDR3 nucleotides are TGTGCCAGCAGCTTAGTATCAGGCAGATCCTCTGGAAACACCATATATTTT. Protein sequence: CASSLVSGRSSGNTIYF.

The chain has TRBV7-8 and TRBJ2-1; 8 positions match TRBD2. This CDR3 comprises 15 residues. Germline values: CDR1 SGHVS, CDR2 FQNEAQ. The V and J ends lost 1 base and 4 bases, in that order; junction bases with no gene match: 3. Here the CDR3 DNA reads TGTGCCAGCAGCTTAGGCGGGGGGTATTACAATGAGCAGTTCTTC. Protein product: CASSLGGGYYNEQFF.

This sequence joins TRBV6-1 and TRBJ2-3, with 10 bases aligning to TRBD2. V was pared by 4 bases and J by 6 bases, with 10 bases of the junction left unmatched. The length of the CDR3 is 16 residues. From germline, CDR1 is MNHNS and CDR2 SASEGT. The CDR3 loop reads CASSANLAGAWDTQYF. CDR3 sequence (DNA): TGTGCCAGCAGTGCTAACCTAGCGGGGGCTTGGGATACGCAGTATTTT.

This CDR3 is CAVREGVFNTDTQYF. The CDR3 DNA reads as TGTGCCGTTAGAGAGGGGGTGTTTAACACAGATACGCAGTATTTT. V usage is TRBV5-4 and J usage is TRBJ2-3; tentatively, D is TRBD1 (6 bases). The CDR3 length is 15 residues. V gave up 10 bases and J gave up 2 bases, with 20 bases separating them. Germline V gene sequence: CDR1 SGHNT, CDR2 YYREEE (reference sequence).

The chain has TRBV12-5 and TRBJ2-1; weak D call: TRBD2 (6 bases). Trimming took 6 bases from V and 8 from J, leaving 20 bases between them. The CDR3 extends over 15 amino acids. Germline lookup yields CDR1 LGHNT and CDR2 FRNRAP. CDR3 nucleotide sequence: TGTGCTAGTGGGCTGGGACTCCTGGGTGTGGATGAGCAGTTCTTC. Its translation: CASGLGLLGVDEQFF. Combining the CDR3 with reference TRBV12-5 and TRBJ2-1 gives the whole variable domain DARVTQTPRHKVTEMGQEVTMRCQPILGHNTVFWYRQTMMQGLELLAYFRNRAPLDDSGMPKDRFSAEMPDATLATLKIQPSEPRDSAVYFCASGLGLLGVDEQFFGPGTRLTVL.

V gene TRBV7-3 combines with J gene TRBJ1-1; tentative D call: TRBD1 (5 bases). Germline values: CDR1 SGHTA, CDR2 FQGTGA. The length of the CDR3 is 13 residues. V shed 8 bases and J shed 1 base, with 11 bases lying between them. Here the CDR3 DNA reads TGTGCCAGCCGGGCGGGGCAGAACACTGAAGCTTTCTTT. Translated: CASRAGQNTEAFF.

The table lists this clone with a count of one. This chain links TRBV12-5 with TRBJ2-5; 12 positions match TRBD2. The CDR3 extends over 18 amino acids. V gave up 0 bases and J gave up 1 base; unmatched junction bases: 6. Germline lookup yields CDR1 LGHNT and CDR2 FRNRAP. CDR3 sequence reads: CASGLVRTSGIVQETQYF. CDR3 coding DNA: TGTGCTAGTGGTTTGGTGCGGACTAGCGGGATAGTCCAAGAGACCCAGTACTTC.

This clone showed up just once. This sequence joins TRBV19 and TRBJ1-1; D is undetermined. The length of the CDR3 is 13 residues. Trimming pared 5 bases from V and 4 bases from J, leaving 11 bases between. Germline V gives CDR1 LNHDA, CDR2 SQIVND (reference sequence). CDR3 amino acids: CASSPPSGTEAFF. In nucleotides, the CDR3 is TGTGCCAGTAGTCCACCTTCGGGCACTGAAGCTTTCTTT.

The rearrangement uses TRBV4-3 and TRBJ1-6; D ambiguous. The CDR3 consists of 16 residues. With 0 bases removed from V and 10 bases from J, the gap between germline ends came to 16 bases. Germline CDR1 LGHNA, CDR2 YSLEER. The CDR3 protein is CASSQELTGGRSPLHF. CDR3 DNA: TGCGCCAGCAGCCAAGAACTGACCGGAGGGAGGTCACCCCTCCACTTT.

The chain carries TRBV4-2 and TRBJ1-3; unclear D gene. The CDR3 sequence is 15 residues long. Trimming pared 4 bases from V and 3 bases from J, leaving 13 bases between. CDR1 and CDR2 (germline): LGHNA, YNFKEQ. The CDR3 DNA follows: TGTGCCAGCAGCCCCGGGGTGGAGGATGGAAACACCATATATTTT. It encodes CASSPGVEDGNTIYF.

This clone came up once. The J gene is TRBJ2-5, the V gene TRBV19, with D possibly matching TRBD2 (5 bases). This CDR3 is 16 amino acids long. V shed 2 bases and J shed 5 bases, with 18 bases lying between them. CDR1 and CDR2 from the germline V gene are LNHDA and SQIVND (reference sequence). DNA for the CDR3: TGTGCCAGTAGTATACTGGCGGGTTCGATCGGGGAGACCCAGTACTTC. It encodes CASSILAGSIGETQYF.

The chain employs TRBV6-5 and TRBJ2-7; 8 bases are a match to TRBD2. The V and J ends lost 5 bases and 0 bases, in that order; junction bases with no gene match: 6. This CDR3 has 15 amino acids. The V gene's germline CDR1 is MNHEY and CDR2 SVGAGI. CDR3 bases: TGTGCCAGCAGTAGGTACGGGGGGGTCTCCTACGAGCAGTACTTC. The encoded protein is CASSRYGGVSYEQYF.